The entry below describes one TCR beta chain. Its antigen is not identified. V was pared by 0 bases and J by 0 bases, with 9 bases between. The CDR3 length is 15 residues. Germline CDR1 reads SGHNT; CDR2 reads YYREEE (reference sequence). The data originate from a study of CD8 T cells in Susac syndrome. Random-hexamer reverse transcription was applied to about 0.5 to 1 ug RNA. Multiplex PCR with immunoSEQ amplified the TCR beta CDR3 across 54 Vbeta and 13 Jbeta. TCRdb reanalysed the immunoSEQ multiplex PCR reads using MiXCR and keeps one entry per CDR3 protein. The data show approximately 210,000 distinct CDR3 sequences, about 94% seen once. Study-wide results and limits: Clonal expansion was not observed in the Susac syndrome CD4+ T cell repertoires.

While CD8+ and CD4+ T cells were isolated negatively, TEMRA cells were enriched by FACS. This chain links TRBV5-4 with TRBJ2-5; a weak D match, TRBD2 (5 bases). The receptor's source is a human donor with Susac syndrome. The material sequenced was CD4+ T cells from PBMCs. The CDR3 bases are TGTGCCAGCAGCTTGGCTGGACTCGACCAAGAGACCCAGTACTTC. It is translated as CASSLAGLDQETQYF. The full variable domain, its missing parts supplied by reference TRBV5-4 and TRBJ2-5, is ETGVTQSPTHLIKTRGQQVTLRCSSQSGHNTVSWYQQALGQGPQFIFQYYREEENGRGNFPPRFSGLQFPNYSSELNVNALELDDSALYLCASSLAGLDQETQYFGPGTRLLVL.